This T cell receptor beta chain comes out of a study of T cells in Graves' hyperthyroidism and ophthalmopathy. Across the whole study: Peripheral blood specimens were obtained at initial diagnosis, prior to any treatment. Findings and limits, study-wide: Blood held most thyroid clonotypes expanded above 0.001 frequency.

The diagnostic basis comprised clinical symptoms, serum thyroxine and TRAb, thyroid ultrasound and orbital computed tomography. RNA transcripts served as the template for amplifying TCR beta CDR3 regions. TCR CDR3 regions were first amplified by RT-PCR with HTBI primers. MiXCR was run by TCRdb on the multiplex PCR reads, yielding one entry per CDR3 protein. The sample yields about 640,000 distinct CDR3 sequences, about a fifth seen once. This clonotype appeared many times. Antigen: not known. The sample comprised blood. The TCR originated in a man aged 25 to 45 with Graves' ophthalmopathy.

The CDR3 DNA reads as TGTGCCAGTAGTATAGTCGCGGACCGGGGCACTGAAGCTTTCTTT. The encoded protein is CASSIVADRGTEAFF. This sequence joins TRBV19 and TRBJ1-1, with D unresolved. The CDR3 totals 15 residues. Trimming stripped 1 base from V and 4 bases from J, with 13 bases between. Germline CDR1 and CDR2: LNHDA and SQIVND (reference sequence).